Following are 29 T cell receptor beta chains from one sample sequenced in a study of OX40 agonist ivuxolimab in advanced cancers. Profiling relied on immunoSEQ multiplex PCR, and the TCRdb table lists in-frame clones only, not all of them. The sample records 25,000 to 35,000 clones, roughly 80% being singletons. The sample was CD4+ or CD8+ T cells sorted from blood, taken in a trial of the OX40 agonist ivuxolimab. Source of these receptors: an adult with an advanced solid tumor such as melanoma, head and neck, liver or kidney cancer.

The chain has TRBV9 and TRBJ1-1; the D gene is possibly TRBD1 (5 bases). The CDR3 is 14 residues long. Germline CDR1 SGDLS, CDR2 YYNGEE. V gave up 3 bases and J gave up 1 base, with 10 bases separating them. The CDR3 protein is CASSGGTPNTEAFF. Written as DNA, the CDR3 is TGTGCCAGCAGCGGCGGGACCCCGAACACTGAAGCTTTCTTT.

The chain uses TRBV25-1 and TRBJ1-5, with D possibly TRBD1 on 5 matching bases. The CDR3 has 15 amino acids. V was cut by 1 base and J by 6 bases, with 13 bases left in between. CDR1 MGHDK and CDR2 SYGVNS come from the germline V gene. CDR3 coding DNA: TGTGCCAGCAGTGAATCGGCCAGGGAGGCTCAGCCCCAGCATTTT. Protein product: CASSESAREAQPQHF.

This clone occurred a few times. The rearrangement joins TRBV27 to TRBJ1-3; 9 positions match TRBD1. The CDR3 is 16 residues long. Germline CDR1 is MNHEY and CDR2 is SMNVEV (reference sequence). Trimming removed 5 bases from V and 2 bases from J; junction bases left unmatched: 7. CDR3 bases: TGTGCCAGCAGTCCTGGACAGGGGATCCCTGGAAACACCATATATTTT. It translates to CASSPGQGIPGNTIYF.

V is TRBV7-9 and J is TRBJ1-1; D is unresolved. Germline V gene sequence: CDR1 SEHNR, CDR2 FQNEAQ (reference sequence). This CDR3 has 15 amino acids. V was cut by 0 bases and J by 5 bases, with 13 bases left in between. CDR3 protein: CASSLAKSGRTEAFF. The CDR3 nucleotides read TGTGCCAGCAGCTTAGCGAAAAGTGGGAGAACTGAAGCTTTCTTT.

The DNA for the CDR3 is TGCAGCGTCCTCGGCGGTAATGAAAAACTGTTTTTT. This translates into CSVLGGNEKLFF. The genes are TRBV29-1 and TRBJ1-4, with D uncertain. From germline, CDR1 is SQVTM and CDR2 ANQGSEA. This CDR3 has 12 residues. V was shortened by 6 bases and J by 4 bases, with 9 bases between the two germline ends.

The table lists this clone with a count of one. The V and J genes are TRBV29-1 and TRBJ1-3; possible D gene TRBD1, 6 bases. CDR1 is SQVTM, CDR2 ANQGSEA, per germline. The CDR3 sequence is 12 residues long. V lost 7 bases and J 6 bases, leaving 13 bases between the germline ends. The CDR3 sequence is CSAPGDANTIYF. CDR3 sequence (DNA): TGCAGCGCTCCAGGGGATGCAAACACCATATATTTT.

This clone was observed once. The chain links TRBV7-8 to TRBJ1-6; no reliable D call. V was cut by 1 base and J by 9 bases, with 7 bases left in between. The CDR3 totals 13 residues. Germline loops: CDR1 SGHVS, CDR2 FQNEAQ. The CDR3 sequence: CASSLGSGSPLHF. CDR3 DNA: TGTGCCAGCAGCTTAGGGTCAGGTTCACCCCTCCACTTT.

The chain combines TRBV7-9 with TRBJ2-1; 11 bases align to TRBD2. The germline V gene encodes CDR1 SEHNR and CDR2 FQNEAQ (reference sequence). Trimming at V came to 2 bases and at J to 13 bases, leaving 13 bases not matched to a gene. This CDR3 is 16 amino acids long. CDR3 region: CASSLSPGTSGRPQFF. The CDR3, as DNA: TGTGCCAGCAGCTTAAGCCCCGGGACTAGCGGTCGGCCACAGTTCTTC.

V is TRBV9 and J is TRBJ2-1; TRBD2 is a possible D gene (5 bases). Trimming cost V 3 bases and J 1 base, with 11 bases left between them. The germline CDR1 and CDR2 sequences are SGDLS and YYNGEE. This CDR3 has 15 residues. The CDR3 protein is CASSAGGDSYNEQFF. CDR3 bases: TGTGCCAGCAGCGCCGGAGGTGATTCCTACAATGAGCAGTTCTTC.

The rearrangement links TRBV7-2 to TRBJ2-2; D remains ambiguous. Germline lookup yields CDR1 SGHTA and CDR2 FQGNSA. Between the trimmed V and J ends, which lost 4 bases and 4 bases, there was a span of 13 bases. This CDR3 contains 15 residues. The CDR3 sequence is CASSSRVAGTGELFF. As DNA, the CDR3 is TGTGCCAGCAGCTCCCGGGTCGCAGGCACCGGGGAGCTGTTTTTT.

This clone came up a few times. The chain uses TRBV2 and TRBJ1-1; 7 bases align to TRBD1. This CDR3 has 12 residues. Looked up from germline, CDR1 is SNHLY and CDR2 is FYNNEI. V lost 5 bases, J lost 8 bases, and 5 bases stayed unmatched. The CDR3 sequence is CASSYPGQEAFF. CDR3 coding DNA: TGTGCCAGCAGTTATCCGGGACAGGAAGCTTTCTTT.

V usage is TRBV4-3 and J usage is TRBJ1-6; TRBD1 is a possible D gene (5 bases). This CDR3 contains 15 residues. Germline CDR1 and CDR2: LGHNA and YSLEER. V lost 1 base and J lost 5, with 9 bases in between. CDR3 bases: TGCGCCAGCAGCCAAGGGGGCGCGGATAATTCACCCCTCCACTTT. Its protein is CASSQGGADNSPLHF.

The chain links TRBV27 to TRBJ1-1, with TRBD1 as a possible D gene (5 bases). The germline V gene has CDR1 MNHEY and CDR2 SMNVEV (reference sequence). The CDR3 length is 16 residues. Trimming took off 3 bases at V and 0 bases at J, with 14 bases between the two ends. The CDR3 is CASSFEPGLMNTEAFF. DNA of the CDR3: TGTGCCAGCAGTTTCGAACCGGGACTGATGAACACTGAAGCTTTCTTT.

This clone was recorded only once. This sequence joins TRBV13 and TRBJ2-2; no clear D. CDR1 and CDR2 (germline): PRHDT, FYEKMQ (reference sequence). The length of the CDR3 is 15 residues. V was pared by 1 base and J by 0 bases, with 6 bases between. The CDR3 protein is CASSLEAPNTGELFF. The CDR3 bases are TGTGCCAGCAGCTTAGAGGCCCCGAACACCGGGGAGCTGTTTTTT.

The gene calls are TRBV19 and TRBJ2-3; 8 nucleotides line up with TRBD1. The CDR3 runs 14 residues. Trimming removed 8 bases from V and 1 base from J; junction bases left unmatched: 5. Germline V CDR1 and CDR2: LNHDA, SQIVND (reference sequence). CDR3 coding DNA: TGTGCCAGTGGATACAGGGGGGGCACAGATACGCAGTATTTT. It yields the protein CASGYRGGTDTQYF.

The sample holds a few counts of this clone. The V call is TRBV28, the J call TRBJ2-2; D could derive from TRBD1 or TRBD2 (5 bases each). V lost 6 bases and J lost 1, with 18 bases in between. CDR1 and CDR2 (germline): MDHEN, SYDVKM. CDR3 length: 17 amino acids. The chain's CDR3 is CASRQGEGSQNTGELFF. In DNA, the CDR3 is TGTGCCAGCAGGCAAGGAGAGGGGAGTCAGAACACCGGGGAGCTGTTTTTT.

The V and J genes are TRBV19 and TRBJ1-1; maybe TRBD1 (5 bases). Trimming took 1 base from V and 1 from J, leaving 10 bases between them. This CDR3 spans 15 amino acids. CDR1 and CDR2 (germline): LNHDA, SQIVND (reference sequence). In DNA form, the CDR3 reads TGTGCCAGTAGTATAGCAGGGCGGGGGAACACTGAAGCTTTCTTT. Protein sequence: CASSIAGRGNTEAFF.

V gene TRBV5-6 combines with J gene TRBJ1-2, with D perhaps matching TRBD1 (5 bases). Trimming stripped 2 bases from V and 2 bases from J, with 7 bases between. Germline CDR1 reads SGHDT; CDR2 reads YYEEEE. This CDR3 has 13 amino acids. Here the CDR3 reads CASSFGGNYGYTF. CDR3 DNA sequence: TGTGCCAGCAGCTTCGGGGGAAACTATGGCTACACCTTC.

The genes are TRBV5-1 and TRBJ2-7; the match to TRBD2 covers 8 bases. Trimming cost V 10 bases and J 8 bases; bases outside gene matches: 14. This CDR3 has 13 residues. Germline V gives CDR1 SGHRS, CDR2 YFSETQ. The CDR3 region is CASNGLAGAQQYF. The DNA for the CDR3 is TGCGCCTCTAATGGGCTAGCGGGCGCGCAGCAGTACTTC. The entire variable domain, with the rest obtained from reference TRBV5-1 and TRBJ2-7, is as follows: KAGVTQTPRYLIKTRGQQVTLSCSPISGHRSVSWYQQTPGQGLQFLFEYFSETQRNKGNFPGRFSGRQFSNSRSEMNVSTLELGDSALYLCASNGLAGAQQYFGPGTRLTVT.

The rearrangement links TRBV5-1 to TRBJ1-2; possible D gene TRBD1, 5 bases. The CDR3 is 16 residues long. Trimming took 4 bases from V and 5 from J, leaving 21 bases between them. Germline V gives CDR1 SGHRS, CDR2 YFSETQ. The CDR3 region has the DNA TGCGCCAGCAGCCCCCGGGGGGTCAATGTGGTGTATGGCTACACCTTC. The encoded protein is CASSPRGVNVVYGYTF.

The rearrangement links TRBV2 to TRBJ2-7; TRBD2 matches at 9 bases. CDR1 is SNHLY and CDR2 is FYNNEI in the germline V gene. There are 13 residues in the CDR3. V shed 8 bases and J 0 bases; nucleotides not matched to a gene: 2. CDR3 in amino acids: CASWTSDSYEQYF. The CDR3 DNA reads TGTGCCAGCTGGACTAGCGACTCCTACGAGCAGTACTTC.

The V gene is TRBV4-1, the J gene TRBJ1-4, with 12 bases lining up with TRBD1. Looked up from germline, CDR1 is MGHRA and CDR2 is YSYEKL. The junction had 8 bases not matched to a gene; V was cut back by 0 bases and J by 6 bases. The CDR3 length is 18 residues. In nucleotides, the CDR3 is TGCGCCAGCAGCCAAGATGATTGGGACAGGGGGCTTGATGAAAAACTGTTTTTT. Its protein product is CASSQDDWDRGLDEKLFF.

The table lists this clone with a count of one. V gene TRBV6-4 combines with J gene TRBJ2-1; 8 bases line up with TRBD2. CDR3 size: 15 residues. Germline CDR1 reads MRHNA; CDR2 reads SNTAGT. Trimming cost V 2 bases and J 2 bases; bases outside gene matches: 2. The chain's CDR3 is CASSDTSGAYNEQFF. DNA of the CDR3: TGTGCCAGCAGTGACACTAGCGGAGCCTACAATGAGCAGTTCTTC.

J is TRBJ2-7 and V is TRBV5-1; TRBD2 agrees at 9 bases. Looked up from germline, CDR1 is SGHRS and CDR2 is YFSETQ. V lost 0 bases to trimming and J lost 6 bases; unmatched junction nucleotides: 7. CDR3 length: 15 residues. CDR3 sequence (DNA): TGCGCCAGCAGCTTGGAGGGCGGGGGGGCCCCCGAGCAGTACTTC. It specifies CASSLEGGGAPEQYF.

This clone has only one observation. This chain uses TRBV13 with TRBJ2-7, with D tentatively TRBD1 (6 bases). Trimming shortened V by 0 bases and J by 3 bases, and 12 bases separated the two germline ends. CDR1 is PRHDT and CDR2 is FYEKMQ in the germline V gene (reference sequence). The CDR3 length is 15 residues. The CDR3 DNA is TGTGCCAGCAGCTTAGGGTCAGGGGCGGACTACGAGCAGTACTTC. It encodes CASSLGSGADYEQYF.

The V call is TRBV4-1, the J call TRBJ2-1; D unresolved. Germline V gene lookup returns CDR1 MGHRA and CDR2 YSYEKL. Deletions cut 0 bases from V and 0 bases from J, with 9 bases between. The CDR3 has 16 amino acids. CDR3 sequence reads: CASSQDSASSYNEQFF. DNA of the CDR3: TGCGCCAGCAGCCAAGATAGTGCCAGCTCCTACAATGAGCAGTTCTTC.

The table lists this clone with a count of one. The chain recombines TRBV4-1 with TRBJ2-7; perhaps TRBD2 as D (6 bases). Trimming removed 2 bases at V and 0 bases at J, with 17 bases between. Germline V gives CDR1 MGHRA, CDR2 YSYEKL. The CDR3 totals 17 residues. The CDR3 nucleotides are TGCGCCAGCAGCCAATCCCCCCCGGGGGATAGCTCCTACGAGCAGTACTTC. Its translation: CASSQSPPGDSSYEQYF.

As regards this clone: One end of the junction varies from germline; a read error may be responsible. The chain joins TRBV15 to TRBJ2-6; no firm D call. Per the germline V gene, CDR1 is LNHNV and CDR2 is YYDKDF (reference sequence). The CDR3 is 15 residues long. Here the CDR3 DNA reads TGTGCCACCAGGAGAGATCGGAACAGGGCCAACGTCCTGACTTTC. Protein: CATRRDRNRANVLTF.

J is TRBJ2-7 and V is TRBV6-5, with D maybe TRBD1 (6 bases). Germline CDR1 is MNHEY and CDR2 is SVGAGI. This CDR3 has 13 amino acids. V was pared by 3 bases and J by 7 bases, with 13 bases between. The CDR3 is CASSYIGQSEQYF. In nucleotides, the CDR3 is TGTGCCAGCAGTTATATCGGACAGAGTGAGCAGTACTTC.